Presented here are 6 T cell receptor beta chains from one specimen sequenced in a study of shared clonotypes between healthy human individuals. The table came from immunoSEQ multiplex PCR; TCRdb's copy has only in-frame clones and leaves some out. The profile covers around 2,000,000 clones, with roughly 94% appearing a single time and more than 0.1% taken by the ten largest. Source material: naive CD4+ T cells sorted from blood. Specified subset: CD45RA+ positively selected. The receptor source for this set is a man younger than 35 in good health.

The rearrangement uses TRBV5-1 and TRBJ2-1, with unresolved D. The CDR3 has 14 amino acids. With 0 bases removed from V and 5 bases from J, the gap between germline ends came to 9 bases. Per germline, CDR1 SGHRS and CDR2 YFSETQ. The CDR3 coding sequence is TGCGCCAGCAGCTTGGATGCCGGAAACAATGAGCAGTTCTTC. The encoded protein is CASSLDAGNNEQFF.

The V call is TRBV10-1, the J call TRBJ2-1; 12 bases are a match to TRBD2. Losses at the gene ends were 4 bases for V and 8 bases for J; bases not matched to a gene: 3. The CDR3 extends over 14 amino acids. Germline values: CDR1 WNHNN, CDR2 SYGVQD (reference sequence). CDR3 nucleotide sequence: TGCGCCAGCAGTGGACTAGCGGGAGAGCATGAGCAGTTCTTC. The encoded protein is CASSGLAGEHEQFF.

The chain couples TRBV11-2 to TRBJ2-3, with D possibly TRBD2 on 6 matching bases. Germline V CDR1 and CDR2: SGHAT, FQNNGV. The CDR3 has 14 amino acids. The V end lost 4 bases, the J end lost 1 base, and 9 bases lay between the germline ends. Written as DNA, the CDR3 is TGTGCCAGCAGCTCCTCTAGCGGCACAGATACGCAGTATTTT. The encoded protein is CASSSSSGTDTQYF.

This clone is a singleton in its sample. The chain has TRBV9 and TRBJ2-7; no definite D call. V lost 0 bases and J lost 3, with 10 bases in between. CDR3 length: 14 amino acids. CDR1 is SGDLS and CDR2 is YYNGEE in the germline V gene. DNA of the CDR3: TGTGCCAGCAGCGTAGGGGCGGACCTCTACGAGCAGTACTTC. It is translated as CASSVGADLYEQYF.

In regard to this clone: Other DNA sequences from this sample encode an identical CDR3 as well. This chain uses TRBV5-4 with TRBJ2-2; no reliable D call. The germline V gene encodes CDR1 SGHNT and CDR2 YYREEE (reference sequence). The CDR3 contains 14 residues. The ends were cut back, 0 bases at V and 2 bases at J, with 5 bases in the middle. The CDR3: CASSLASNTGELFF. CDR3 coding DNA: TGTGCCAGCAGCTTGGCCTCAAACACCGGGGAGCTGTTTTTT.

The V call is TRBV28, the J call TRBJ1-5; D ambiguous. CDR1 and CDR2 from the germline V gene are MDHEN and SYDVKM. The ends were cut back, 10 bases at V and 1 base at J, with 17 bases in the middle. The CDR3 sequence is 15 residues long. CDR3 amino acids: CAIRPGGISNQPQHF. The CDR3 nucleotides are TGTGCCATCCGCCCAGGAGGGATCAGCAATCAGCCCCAGCATTTT. The full variable domain, in which reference TRBV28 and TRBJ1-5 provide the parts outside the CDR3, is DVKVTQSSRYLVKRTGEKVFLECVQDMDHENMFWYRQDPGLGLRLIYFSYDVKMKEKGDIPEGYSVSREKKERFSLILESASTNQTSMYLCAIRPGGISNQPQHFGDGTRLSIL.